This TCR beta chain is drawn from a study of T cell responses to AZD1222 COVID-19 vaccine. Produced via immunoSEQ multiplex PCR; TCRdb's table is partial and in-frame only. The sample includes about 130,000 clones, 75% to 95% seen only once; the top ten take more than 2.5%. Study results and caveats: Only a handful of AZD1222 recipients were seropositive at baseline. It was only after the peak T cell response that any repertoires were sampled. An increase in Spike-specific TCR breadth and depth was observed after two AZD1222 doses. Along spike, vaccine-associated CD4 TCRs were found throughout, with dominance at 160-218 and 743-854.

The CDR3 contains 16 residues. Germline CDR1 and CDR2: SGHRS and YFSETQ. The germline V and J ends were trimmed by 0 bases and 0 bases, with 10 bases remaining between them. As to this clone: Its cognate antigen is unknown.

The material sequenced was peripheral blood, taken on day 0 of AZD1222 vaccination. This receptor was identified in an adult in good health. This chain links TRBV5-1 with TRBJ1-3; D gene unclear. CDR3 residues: CASSLGTSGSGNTIYF. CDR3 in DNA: TGCGCCAGCAGCTTGGGCACATCCGGCTCTGGAAACACCATATATTTT.